This is a list of T cell receptor beta chains from one sample in a study of cytomegalovirus exposure and HLA in healthy donors. Libraries were prepared by immunoSEQ multiplex PCR; TCRdb keeps only in-frame clonotypes and omits some of them. The sample records some 100,000 clones, roughly 79% being singletons. The sample consisted of PBMCs. The receptors derive from a woman aged 40 to 55 in good health and CMV-seronegative. The CDR3 runs from the conserved cysteine through the conserved F or W. Each record gives: D gene, clone size, V gene, J gene, CDR3 protein, CDR3 DNA. A D gene is named only where the DNA matches it firmly. Not all rows give a size; the values are once, few, many and, for expanded clones, a class.

d_call: .
clone_size: .
v_call: TRBV7-2
j_call: TRBJ2-3
cdr3_aa: CASSLVQGRNTQYF
cdr3_nt: TGTGCCAGCAGCTTAGTCCAGGGAAGAAATACGCAGTATTTT

d_call: .
clone_size: .
v_call: TRBV7-9
j_call: TRBJ1-2
cdr3_aa: CSSSLAVQLAFGGYTF
cdr3_nt: TGTTCCAGCAGCTTAGCCGTTCAGTTGGCATTCGGGGGCTACACCTTC

d_call: .
clone_size: once
v_call: TRBV7-6
j_call: TRBJ2-7
cdr3_aa: CASSAQGGSTYEQYF
cdr3_nt: TGTGCCAGCAGCGCTCAGGGGGGTTCCACCTACGAGCAGTACTTC

d_call: TRBD2
clone_size: .
v_call: TRBV29-1
j_call: TRBJ2-2
cdr3_aa: CSVLSREGGSTGELFF
cdr3_nt: TGCAGCGTTCTAAGCCGGGAGGGAGGTAGCACCGGGGAGCTGTTTTTT

d_call: TRBD1
clone_size: .
v_call: TRBV6-5
j_call: TRBJ1-3
cdr3_aa: CASSRTGGENTIYF
cdr3_nt: TGTGCCAGCAGTAGGACAGGGGGCGAAAACACCATATATTTT

d_call: TRBD2
clone_size: .
v_call: TRBV6-5
j_call: TRBJ2-3
cdr3_aa: CASSPWTSGTDTQYF
cdr3_nt: TGTGCCAGCAGTCCCTGGACTAGCGGGACGGATACGCAGTATTTT

d_call: TRBD2
clone_size: .
v_call: TRBV5-4
j_call: TRBJ2-5
cdr3_aa: CASSWTSGGSETQYF
cdr3_nt: TGTGCCAGCAGCTGGACTAGCGGGGGGTCAGAGACCCAGTACTTC

d_call: .
clone_size: few
v_call: TRBV4-1
j_call: TRBJ2-3
cdr3_aa: CASSQVLPGVKDTQYF
cdr3_nt: TGCGCCAGCAGCCAAGTTCTTCCGGGAGTTAAAGATACGCAGTATTTT

d_call: .
clone_size: few
v_call: TRBV5-1
j_call: TRBJ2-7
cdr3_aa: CASSLEGAGEQYF
cdr3_nt: TGCGCCAGCAGCTTGGAAGGGGCGGGGGAGCAGTACTTC

d_call: TRBD1
clone_size: .
v_call: TRBV9
j_call: TRBJ1-3
cdr3_aa: CASSASGQEGNTIYF
cdr3_nt: TGTGCCAGCAGCGCTTCCGGACAGGAGGGAAACACCATATATTTT

d_call: TRBD1
clone_size: .
v_call: TRBV27
j_call: TRBJ2-1
cdr3_aa: CASSLSGQGAPIIHEQFF
cdr3_nt: TGTGCCAGCAGTTTATCCGGACAGGGGGCCCCCATTATCCATGAGCAGTTCTTC

d_call: TRBD1
clone_size: .
v_call: TRBV30
j_call: TRBJ2-3
cdr3_aa: CAWTRQGATDTQYF
cdr3_nt: TGTGCCTGGACGCGGCAGGGGGCCACAGATACGCAGTATTTT

d_call: .
clone_size: .
v_call: TRBV7-9
j_call: TRBJ2-2
cdr3_aa: CSSSLARGNTGELFF
cdr3_nt: TGTTCCAGCAGCTTAGCCAGGGGAAACACCGGGGAGCTGTTTTTT

d_call: TRBD1
clone_size: few
v_call: TRBV6-6
j_call: TRBJ2-2
cdr3_aa: CASRAGTGSTGELFF
cdr3_nt: TGTGCCAGCAGGGCCGGGACAGGGAGCACCGGGGAGCTGTTTTTT

d_call: TRBD1
clone_size: .
v_call: TRBV11-1
j_call: TRBJ2-7
cdr3_aa: CASSPKDRAHSYEQYF
cdr3_nt: TGTGCCAGCAGCCCTAAGGACAGGGCCCACTCCTACGAGCAGTACTTC

d_call: .
clone_size: .
v_call: TRBV6-5
j_call: TRBJ1-6
cdr3_aa: CASSFSGDNSPLHF
cdr3_nt: TGTGCCAGCAGTTTTTCAGGGGATAATTCACCCCTCCACTTT

d_call: .
clone_size: .
v_call: TRBV7-8
j_call: TRBJ1-5
cdr3_aa: CASSVDKRGTQHF
cdr3_nt: TGTGCCAGCAGCGTAGACAAGAGGGGGACCCAGCATTTT